This T cell receptor beta chain was recorded in a study of cytomegalovirus exposure and HLA in healthy donors. Points from the study as a whole: DRB1 showed the most TCR associations and HLA-C the fewest in a later analysis, as rates varied by HLA locus.

Worth noting for this clone: Its target is unknown.

The trim removed 7 bases at V and 2 bases at J, leaving 5 bases unmatched. The V gene's germline CDR1 is MGHDK and CDR2 SYGVNS. This CDR3 has 16 amino acids. This PCR relied on a set of 60 Vbeta primers and 13 Jbeta primers. Method: immunoSEQ multiplex PCR; TCRdb's copy keeps in-frame clones and lacks some. The table includes approximately 70,000 clones, roughly 68% detected once. This chain uses TRBV25-1 with TRBJ2-1; TRBD2 matches 13 bases. The receptor's source is a woman aged 60-75 years in good health and CMV-seropositive. Sequencing input: PBMCs. The CDR3 DNA is TGTGCCAGCAACCGAGGGACTAGCGGGACCTACAATGAGCAGTTCTTC. Translating gives CASNRGTSGTYNEQFF.